The entry below gives a single T cell receptor (beta chain) sequence along with its context. The target antigen is unknown. The data were taken from a study of CD8+ T cells in alopecia areata. The germline gives CDR1 SEHNR, CDR2 FQNEAQ (reference sequence). This CDR3 has 15 amino acids. The V end was cut by 5 bases, the J end by 5 bases, with 17 bases between. cDNA prepared by RNA extraction and subsequent reverse transcription served as the template for sequencing. Profiled with immunoSEQ multiplex PCR; TCRdb holds only in-frame clones, not every one. The table shows 180,000 or so clones, with 51% occurring only once. Treatment described: oral pan-JAK inhibitor, 5-10 mg twice daily. The study, taken as a whole, reports: Persistence in scalp and blood during tofacitinib was observed for many expanded lesional clones.

The rearrangement uses TRBV7-9 and TRBJ2-3; D may be TRBD2 (7 bases). The source material was CD8+ T cells sorted from blood, sampled around week 54, from a patient treated with tofacitinib. The sequence was collected from a human donor with alopecia areata. DNA of the CDR3: TGTGCCAGCAGCCCACCTAGGGGGGGACAAGATACGCAGTATTTT. This sequence encodes CASSPPRGGQDTQYF. Variable domain in full (rest from reference TRBV7-9 and TRBJ2-3): DTGVSQNPRHKITKRGQNVTFRCDPISEHNRLYWYRQTLGQGPEFLTYFQNEAQLEKSRLLSDRFSAERPKGSFSTLEIQRTEQGDSAMYLCASSPPRGGQDTQYFGPGTRLTVL.